This TCR beta chain was sequenced in a study of cytomegalovirus exposure and HLA in healthy donors. Among the 110 or so subjects of the validation cohort, separate from the roughly 700-subject first cohort, were the donors. Germline V gives CDR1 SGHDT, CDR2 YYEEEE. Trimming cost V 4 bases and J 5 bases; bases outside gene matches: 3. This CDR3 has 15 amino acids. The assay was immunoSEQ multiplex PCR, and TCRdb's table has in-frame clones only and misses some. The sample records around 300,000 clones, about 86% being singletons. In its sample, this clone was seen a few times. Its antigen remains unknown. Study results and caveats: The study recorded 150 to 200 TCR beta chains that were cytomegalovirus-associated. A few chains tied to CMV proved CMV antigen-specific in vitro. In the approximately 120 validation repertoires, a later analysis found that first-cohort TCR clusters tended to co-occur.

This receptor was identified in a woman aged 18-29 years in good health and CMV-seronegative. V gene TRBV5-6 combines with J gene TRBJ2-5; 15 bases align to TRBD2. The sample consisted of PBMCs. CDR3 nucleotides: TGTGCCAGCAGCCAAGGGACTAGCGGGAGGGAGACCCAGTACTTC. Protein product: CASSQGTSGRETQYF.